This T cell receptor (beta chain) is drawn from a study of T cells in Graves' hyperthyroidism and ophthalmopathy (dated by TCRdb to the late 2010s). Concerning the study at large: Peripheral blood was sampled at the time of initial diagnosis, prior to any treatment. A discovery cohort of about 95 patients, roughly 45 with Graves' ophthalmopathy and 55 to 65 with stable Graves' hyperthyroidism, was used to find distinguishing TCR V-J signatures. Prospective prediction of ophthalmopathy was tested in an independent validation cohort consisting of about 19 hyperthyroidism patients and about 17 patients who later progressed to ophthalmopathy. The 100 or so discovery patients were randomly split 7:3 into training and test sets. In addition, the study compared T-cell repertoires in thyroid tissue and in blood from a handful of Graves' hyperthyroidism patients. Following sampling, methimazole starting at 30 mg daily was given to hyperthyroidism patients, and high-dose intravenous methylprednisolone was given to ophthalmopathy patients. TCR Vbeta CDR3 sequencing of 135 peripheral blood samples (approximately 44 ophthalmopathy, approximately 80 hyperthyroidism and around 17 progressor patients) is reported in the paper.

On the study overall, not on this receptor specifically: Blood samples also contained most of the expanded thyroid clonotypes (frequency above 0.001), which suggests that blood repertoires may reflect thyroid immune responses. In validation, the model predicted progression to ophthalmopathy a median of about 6.5 months before onset, with about 64% sensitivity and roughly 72% specificity. In cross-validation, a model built on a 13 V-J signature told ophthalmopathy apart from stable hyperthyroidism with approximately 90% sensitivity and around 81% specificity, and in testing the same model reached 80%/75%. No statistical method was used to set the sample size in advance, and investigators knew the group allocation.

Cut back by 2 bases and 0 bases, the V and J ends lie 14 bases apart. Inclusive of the bounding cysteine and phenylalanine, the CDR3 is 16 residues long. Of the read, only the CDR3 DNA is kept; its 48 bases are in frame from base 1. CDR1 MNHEY and CDR2 SVGAGI were looked up in the germline V gene. The TCR beta CDR3 regions were amplified from RNA transcripts. For the first round of RT-PCR on the TCR CDR3, the HTBI primer set was used together with the Qiagen OneStep RT-PCR kit. Libraries were constructed in a second round of multiplex PCR, after which size selection and purification were carried out. Paired-end sequencing of the libraries was performed with 100 bp reads on an Illumina HiSeq2000. Turning to the authors' computational methods: SOAPnuke was used to process the raw data, removing reads that contained adapters or uncalled bases, had a mean Phred below 15, or lacked an exact match to the constant primer or identifier. High-quality paired reads were merged with COPE v1.2.5, and unique nucleotide sequences were defined as clonotypes. MiTCR v1.1 was used to align clonotypes to the IMGT TRBV, TRBD and TRBJ reference segments. The analysis included only V-J combinations with a frequency above 0.0001, which together covered more than 99% of the repertoires. The TCS score was defined as F50 (clonal expansion) divided by E x V (chaos), with BLOSUM62-based TCRdist calculated between CDR3 peptides within each V-J. Welch's t-statistics and random forest reduced roughly 530 V-J features to fewer than 15, which were used in a naive Bayes classifier (R e1071). In TCRdb, the public reads were trimmed at Q25 with fastp and aligned with MiXCR, with productive beta chains retained. Rows are unified per CDR3 protein, each entry keeping the most common DNA and genes. The V and J calls here are based on TCRdb, not the publication. The table for this sample lists around 500,000 distinct CDR3 sequences; about 16% of them were counted only once. The ten largest clones capture about 29% of the sample.

Ophthalmopathy patients had moderately to severely active disease, with a Clinical Activity Score of 3 or more, a NOSPECS grade of 4 or more, and a disease duration of less than 3 months. Exclusion was applied to patients with uncontrolled infections, other autoimmune diseases, pregnancy or lactation. Clinical symptoms, serum thyroxine and TRAb, thyroid ultrasound, and orbital computed tomography formed the basis for the diagnoses. PBMCs were isolated from 10 ml of fresh peripheral blood by Ficoll-Paque density gradient centrifugation. Total RNA was extracted with Trizol reagent, and quality was checked on an Agilent 2100 Bioanalyzer. This clonotype was detected many times. This receptor's antigen is unknown. There are no base qualities to consult, and no much larger clone falls within one base.

The sequence joins TRBV6-5 to TRBJ2-7; D gene: possibly TRBD2, on 6 matching bases. The source material was blood. This receptor was identified in a woman aged 25 to 45 with Graves' ophthalmopathy. The CDR3 here reads CASSYRGGPHSYEQYF. Here is the DNA: TGTGCCAGCAGTTACCGTGGAGGGCCTCACTCCTACGAGCAGTACTTC.